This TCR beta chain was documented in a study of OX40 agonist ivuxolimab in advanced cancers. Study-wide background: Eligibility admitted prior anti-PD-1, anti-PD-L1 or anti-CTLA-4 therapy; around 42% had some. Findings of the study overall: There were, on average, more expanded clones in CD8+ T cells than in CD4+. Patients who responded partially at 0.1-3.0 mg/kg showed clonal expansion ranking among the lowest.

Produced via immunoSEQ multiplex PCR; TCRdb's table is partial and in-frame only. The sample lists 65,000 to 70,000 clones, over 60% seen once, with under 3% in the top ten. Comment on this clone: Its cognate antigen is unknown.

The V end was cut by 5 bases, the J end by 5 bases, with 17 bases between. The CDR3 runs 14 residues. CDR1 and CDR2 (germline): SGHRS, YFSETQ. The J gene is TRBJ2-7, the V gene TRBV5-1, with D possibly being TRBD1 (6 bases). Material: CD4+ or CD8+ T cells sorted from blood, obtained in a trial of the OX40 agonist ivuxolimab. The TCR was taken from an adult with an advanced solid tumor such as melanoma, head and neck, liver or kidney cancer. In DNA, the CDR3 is TGCGCCAGCAGTCTCCAGGGGTCTCCTCACGAGCAGTACTTC. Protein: CASSLQGSPHEQYF. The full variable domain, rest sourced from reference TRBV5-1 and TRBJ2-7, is KAGVTQTPRYLIKTRGQQVTLSCSPISGHRSVSWYQQTPGQGLQFLFEYFSETQRNKGNFPGRFSGRQFSNSRSEMNVSTLELGDSALYLCASSLQGSPHEQYFGPGTRLTVT.